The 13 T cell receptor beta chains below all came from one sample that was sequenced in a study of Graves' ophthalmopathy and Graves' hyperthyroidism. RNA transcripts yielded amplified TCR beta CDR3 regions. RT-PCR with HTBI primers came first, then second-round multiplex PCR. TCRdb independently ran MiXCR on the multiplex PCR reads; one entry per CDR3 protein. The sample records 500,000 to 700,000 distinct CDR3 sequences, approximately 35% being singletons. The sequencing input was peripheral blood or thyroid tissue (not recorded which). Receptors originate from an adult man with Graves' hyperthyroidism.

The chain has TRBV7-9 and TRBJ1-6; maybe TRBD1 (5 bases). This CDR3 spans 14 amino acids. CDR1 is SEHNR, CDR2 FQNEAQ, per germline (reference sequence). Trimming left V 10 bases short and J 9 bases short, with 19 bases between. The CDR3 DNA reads TGTGCCATCAGTGAGTCAGGGAGGATTTCACCCCTCCACTTT. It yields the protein CAISESGRISPLHF.

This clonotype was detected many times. The CDR3 protein is CASSPSDRSNQPQHF. CDR3 DNA: TGCGCCAGCAGCCCTTCGGACAGAAGCAATCAGCCCCAGCATTTT. This sequence joins TRBV4-1 and TRBJ1-5; D is possibly TRBD1 (6 bases). The CDR3 sequence is 15 residues long. CDR1 is MGHRA, CDR2 YSYEKL, per germline. V was trimmed by 4 bases and J by 1 base, leaving 11 bases between them.

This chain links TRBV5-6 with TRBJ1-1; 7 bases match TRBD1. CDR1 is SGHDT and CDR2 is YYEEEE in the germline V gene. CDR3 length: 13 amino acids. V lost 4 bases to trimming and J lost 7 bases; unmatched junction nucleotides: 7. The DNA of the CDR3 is TGTGCCAGCAGCCAAGGGGGCCGGGATGAAGCTTTCTTT. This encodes CASSQGGRDEAFF. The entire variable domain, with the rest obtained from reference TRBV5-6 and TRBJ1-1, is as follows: DAGVTQSPTHLIKTRGQQVTLRCSPKSGHDTVSWYQQALGQGPQFIFQYYEEEERQRGNFPDRFSGHQFPNYSSELNVNALLLGDSALYLCASSQGGRDEAFFGQGTRLTVV.

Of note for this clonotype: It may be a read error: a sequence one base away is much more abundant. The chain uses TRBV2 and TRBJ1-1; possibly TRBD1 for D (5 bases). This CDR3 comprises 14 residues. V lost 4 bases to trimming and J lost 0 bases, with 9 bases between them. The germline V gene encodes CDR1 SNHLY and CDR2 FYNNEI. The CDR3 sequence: CASSGGGMNTEAFF. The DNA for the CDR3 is TGTGCCAGCAGTGGGGGGGGAATGAACACTGAAGCTTTCTTT.

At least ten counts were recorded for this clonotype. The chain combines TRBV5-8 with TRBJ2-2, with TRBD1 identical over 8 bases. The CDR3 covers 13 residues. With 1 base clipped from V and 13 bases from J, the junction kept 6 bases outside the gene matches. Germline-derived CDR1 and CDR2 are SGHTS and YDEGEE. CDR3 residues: CASSLLDRGLLFF. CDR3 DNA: TGTGCCAGCAGCTTGCTTGACAGGGGATTGCTGTTTTTT.

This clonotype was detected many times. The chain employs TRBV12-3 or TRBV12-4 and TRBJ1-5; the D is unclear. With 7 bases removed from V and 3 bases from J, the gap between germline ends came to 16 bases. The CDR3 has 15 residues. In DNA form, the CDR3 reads TGTGCCAGCAAAGCCGGGCCGAGGGACAATCAGCCCCAGCATTTT. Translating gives CASKAGPRDNQPQHF.

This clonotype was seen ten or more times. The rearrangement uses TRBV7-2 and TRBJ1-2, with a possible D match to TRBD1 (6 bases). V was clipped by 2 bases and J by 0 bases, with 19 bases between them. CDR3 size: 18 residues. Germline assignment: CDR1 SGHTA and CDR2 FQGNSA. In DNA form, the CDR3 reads TGTGCCAGCAGCTTAAATGGGGGCAGGGGCCTTACTAACTATGGCTACACCTTC. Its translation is CASSLNGGRGLTNYGYTF.

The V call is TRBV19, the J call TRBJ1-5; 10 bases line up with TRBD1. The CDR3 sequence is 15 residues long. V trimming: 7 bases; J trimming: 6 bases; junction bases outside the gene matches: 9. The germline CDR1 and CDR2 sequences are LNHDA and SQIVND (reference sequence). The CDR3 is CASTPWDRGLQPQHF. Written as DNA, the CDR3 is TGTGCCAGTACCCCATGGGACAGGGGCCTTCAGCCCCAGCATTTT. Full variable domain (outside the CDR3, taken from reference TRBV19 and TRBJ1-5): DGGITQSPKYLFRKEGQNVTLSCEQNLNHDAMYWYRQDPGQGLRLIYYSQIVNDFQKGDIAEGYSVSREKKESFPLTVTSAQKNPTAFYLCASTPWDRGLQPQHFGDGTRLSIL.

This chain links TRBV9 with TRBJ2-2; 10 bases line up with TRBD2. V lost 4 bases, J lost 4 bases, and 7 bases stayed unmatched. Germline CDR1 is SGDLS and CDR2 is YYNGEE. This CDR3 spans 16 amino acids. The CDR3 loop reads CASSQFGTSVTGELFF. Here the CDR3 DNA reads TGTGCCAGCAGCCAGTTCGGGACTAGCGTCACCGGGGAGCTGTTTTTT.

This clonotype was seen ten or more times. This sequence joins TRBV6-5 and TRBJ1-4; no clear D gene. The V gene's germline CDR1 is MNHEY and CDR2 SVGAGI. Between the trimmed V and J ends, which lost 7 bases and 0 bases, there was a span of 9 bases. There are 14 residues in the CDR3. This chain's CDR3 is CASKTSPTNEKLFF. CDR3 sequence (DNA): TGTGCCAGCAAAACCAGCCCAACTAATGAAAAACTGTTTTTT.

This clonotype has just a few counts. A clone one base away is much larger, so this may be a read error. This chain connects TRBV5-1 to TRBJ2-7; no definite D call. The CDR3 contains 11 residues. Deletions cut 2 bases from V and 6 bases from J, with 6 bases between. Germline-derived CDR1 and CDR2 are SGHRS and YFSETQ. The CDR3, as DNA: TGCGCCAGCAGCTTTAAGGGCGAGCAGTACTTC. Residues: CASSFKGEQYF.

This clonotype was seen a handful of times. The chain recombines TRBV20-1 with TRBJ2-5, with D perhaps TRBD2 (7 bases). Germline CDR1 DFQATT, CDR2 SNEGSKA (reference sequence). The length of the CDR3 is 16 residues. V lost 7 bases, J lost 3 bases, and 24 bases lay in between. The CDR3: CSVPPLWGGPEETQYF. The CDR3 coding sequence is TGCAGTGTTCCACCTCTCTGGGGGGGGCCGGAAGAGACCCAGTACTTC.

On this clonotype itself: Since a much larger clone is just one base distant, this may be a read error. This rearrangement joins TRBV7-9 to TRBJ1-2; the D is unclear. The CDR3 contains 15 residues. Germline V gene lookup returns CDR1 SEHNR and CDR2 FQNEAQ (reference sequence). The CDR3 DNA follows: TGTGCCAGCAGCTTGGGTATTCGTCCTAACTATAGCTACACCTTC. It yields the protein CASSLGIRPNYSYTF.